The 25 T cell receptor beta chains below were found in one sample sequenced in a study of human thymus T cells. Data came from immunoSEQ multiplex PCR; TCRdb stores just in-frame clones and leaves some out. Found here are about 130,000 clones, over 85% of them singletons; the top ten hold around 0.022%. Resections from corrective heart surgery supplied the thymus tissue. Sequencing was performed on thymus tissue. These receptors came from a boy under two years old with a congenital heart defect but otherwise immunologically healthy.

The rearrangement uses TRBV20-1 and TRBJ1-1; D is undetermined. The CDR3 covers 10 residues. Germline CDR1 DFQATT, CDR2 SNEGSKA (reference sequence). CDR3 bases: TGCTCGGGAGGAAACACTGAAGCTTTCTTT. It translates to CSGGNTEAFF.

The CDR3 nucleotides read TGTGCCAGCAGTCATGAGGGGGGCCATGAAAAACTGTTTTTT. Protein product: CASSHEGGHEKLFF. J is TRBJ1-4 and V is TRBV6-5; tentatively, D is TRBD1 (6 bases). The CDR3 consists of 14 residues. Looked up from germline, CDR1 is MNHEY and CDR2 is SVGAGI. V lost 5 bases and J lost 6, with 13 bases in between.

The CDR3 DNA sequence: TGTGCCAGCAGTTTAAAGAGCGGGGGGTTCTACAATGAGCAGTTCTTC. Translation: CASSLKSGGFYNEQFF. The V call is TRBV27, the J call TRBJ2-1; 9 nucleotides line up with TRBD2. V lost 2 bases and J lost 3; bases outside the gene matches: 5. The CDR3 covers 16 residues. Germline assignment: CDR1 MNHEY and CDR2 SMNVEV (reference sequence).

The J gene is TRBJ2-5, the V gene TRBV7-2; 12 bases line up with TRBD2. The CDR3 contains 16 residues. The trim removed 1 base at V and 1 base at J, leaving 1 base unmatched. Germline V gives CDR1 SGHTA, CDR2 FQGNSA. CDR3: CASSLGTSGVQETQYF. Here the CDR3 DNA reads TGTGCCAGCAGCTTAGGGACTAGCGGGGTCCAAGAGACCCAGTACTTC.

The chain carries TRBV19 and TRBJ2-7; D gene unclear. The germline V gene has CDR1 LNHDA and CDR2 SQIVND (reference sequence). Between the trimmed V and J ends, which lost 0 bases and 5 bases, there was a span of 14 bases. This CDR3 has 15 amino acids. The CDR3 nucleotides are TGTGCCAGTAGTATAGAGCCCTCAGGCCACCACGAGCAGTACTTC. This gives the protein CASSIEPSGHHEQYF.

The chain is built from TRBV7-3 and TRBJ2-7; maybe TRBD2 (6 bases). In germline, CDR1 is SGHTA, CDR2 FQGTGA. This CDR3 spans 14 amino acids. V was pared by 4 bases and J by 7 bases, with 17 bases between. The CDR3 DNA reads TGTGCCAGCAGCTCCAACGGCGGGGCAGCTGAGCAGTACTTC. This translates into CASSSNGGAAEQYF.

The rearrangement uses TRBV4-3 and TRBJ2-1, with 7 bases lining up with TRBD2. The CDR3 runs 18 residues. The junction had 12 bases not matched to a gene; V was cut back by 0 bases and J by 4 bases. Per germline, CDR1 LGHNA and CDR2 YSLEER. CDR3 DNA sequence: TGCGCCAGCAGCCAAGACCTGCGGGAAGCGGGGTCTTACAATGAGCAGTTCTTC. This encodes CASSQDLREAGSYNEQFF.

This sequence joins TRBV27 and TRBJ2-1, with D perhaps TRBD1 or TRBD2 (5 bases each). The germline V gene encodes CDR1 MNHEY and CDR2 SMNVEV (reference sequence). The CDR3 length is 17 residues. V lost 4 bases and J lost 4, with 20 bases in between. CDR3 sequence: CASSSPGAAPFYNEQFF. The CDR3 coding sequence is TGTGCCAGCAGTTCGCCCGGGGCCGCTCCTTTTTACAATGAGCAGTTCTTC.

J is TRBJ1-1 and V is TRBV6-5; unclear D gene. Trimming removed 6 bases at V and 1 base at J, with 12 bases between. The CDR3 contains 14 residues. CDR1 is MNHEY and CDR2 is SVGAGI in the germline V gene. The CDR3 DNA is TGTGCCAGCAGCCCCTATACAACGAACACTGAAGCTTTCTTT. Amino acid sequence: CASSPYTTNTEAFF.

The chain couples TRBV18 to TRBJ2-7; 8 nucleotides line up with TRBD1. There are 16 residues in the CDR3. Germline trimming cut 3 bases from V and 3 bases from J; bases unmatched to any gene: 10. CDR1 and CDR2 (germline): KGHSH, LQKENI. The CDR3 region is CASSPVYSGQDYEQYF. The CDR3, as DNA: TGTGCCAGCTCACCCGTATACTCGGGACAGGACTACGAGCAGTACTTC.

V is TRBV28 and J is TRBJ1-2; 7 nucleotides align to TRBD1. Trimming removed 1 base from V and 9 bases from J; junction bases left unmatched: 14. CDR1 is MDHEN and CDR2 is SYDVKM in the germline V gene. The CDR3 is made up of 16 amino acids. The DNA of the CDR3 is TGTGCCAGCAGTTTATCCAGAGGAGGGGGCGGGCTTAGCTACACCTTC. Its translation is CASSLSRGGGGLSYTF.

The chain employs TRBV28 and TRBJ2-7; tentative D call: TRBD2 (6 bases). Between the trimmed V and J ends, which lost 6 bases and 4 bases, there was a span of 16 bases. CDR1 and CDR2 from the germline V gene are MDHEN and SYDVKM. This CDR3 has 14 residues. The CDR3: CASRRTEGMYEQYF. The CDR3 nucleotides are TGTGCCAGCAGGAGGACGGAGGGAATGTACGAGCAGTACTTC.

This chain links TRBV27 with TRBJ1-2; 9 bases agree with TRBD1. The length of the CDR3 is 15 residues. The junction had 4 bases not matched to a gene; V was cut back by 3 bases and J by 2 bases. Germline CDR1 MNHEY, CDR2 SMNVEV (reference sequence). The CDR3, as DNA: TGTGCCAGCAGTTTGACCGGGACAGGGAACTATGGCTACACCTTC. It encodes CASSLTGTGNYGYTF.

The chain employs TRBV6-6 and TRBJ2-5; 8 bases map to TRBD1. The germline CDR1 and CDR2 sequences are MNHNY and SVGAGI (reference sequence). This CDR3 region has 16 residues. V lost 6 bases and J lost 1; bases outside the gene matches: 10. The CDR3 DNA reads TGTGCCAGCAGAAAGGTGGGACAGGACCTCCAAGAGACCCAGTACTTC. Residues: CASRKVGQDLQETQYF.

In DNA form, the CDR3 reads TGCGCCAGCAGCCAGGCAACAGGCAAAGAACAGCCCCAGCATTTT. It yields the protein CASSQATGKEQPQHF. The V call is TRBV4-3, the J call TRBJ1-5; a weak D match, TRBD1 (5 bases). The germline gives CDR1 LGHNA, CDR2 YSLEER. Deletions cut 3 bases from V and 7 bases from J, with 16 bases between. CDR3 length: 15 residues.

V and J are TRBV25-1 and TRBJ2-3; 15 bases are a match to TRBD2. With 7 bases clipped from V and 4 bases from J, the junction kept 9 bases outside the gene matches. The CDR3 has 17 amino acids. Looked up from germline, CDR1 is MGHDK and CDR2 is SYGVNS. CDR3 amino acids: CASNRTSGGVWPDTQYF. As DNA, the CDR3 is TGTGCCAGCAACCGGACTAGCGGGGGGGTGTGGCCAGATACGCAGTATTTT.

The chain carries TRBV7-6 and TRBJ2-6; D is undetermined. Germline CDR1 and CDR2: SGHVS and FNYEAQ. The V end lost 3 bases, the J end lost 5 bases, and 17 bases lay between the germline ends. The CDR3 sequence is 17 residues long. The CDR3 DNA sequence: TGTGCCAGCAGCTTCCAACCCTCACAAAGTCGGGCCAACGTCCTGACTTTC. Translating gives CASSFQPSQSRANVLTF.

J is TRBJ2-3 and V is TRBV5-1; D might be TRBD1 (5 bases). The germline V gene encodes CDR1 SGHRS and CDR2 YFSETQ. The CDR3 covers 16 residues. Trimming pared 0 bases from V and 2 bases from J, leaving 13 bases between. The CDR3 here is CASSLARVRVTDTQYF. The CDR3 DNA is TGCGCCAGCAGCTTGGCACGGGTCAGGGTCACAGATACGCAGTATTTT.

This sequence joins TRBV27 and TRBJ2-3; 9 bases fit TRBD2. With V trimmed by 5 bases and J by 2 bases, 5 bases remained unmatched. The CDR3 is 15 residues long. The germline V gene has CDR1 MNHEY and CDR2 SMNVEV (reference sequence). CDR3 region: CASSLIAGATDTQYF. In nucleotides, the CDR3 is TGTGCCAGCAGTCTCATAGCGGGGGCCACAGATACGCAGTATTTT.

The chain combines TRBV19 with TRBJ2-7; 8 nucleotides align to TRBD1. Germline V gene data show CDR1 as LNHDA and CDR2 as SQIVND (reference sequence). With V trimmed by 3 bases and J by 4 bases, 5 bases remained unmatched. The CDR3 has 14 amino acids. DNA of the CDR3: TGTGCCAGTAGTATTTTCGGACAGGGATACGAGCAGTACTTC. Protein sequence: CASSIFGQGYEQYF.

This clone was recorded once. This chain connects TRBV5-4 to TRBJ2-7; D call uncertain. CDR3 length: 15 amino acids. Germline V CDR1 and CDR2: SGHNT, YYREEE (reference sequence). Trimming stripped 1 base from V and 0 bases from J, with 11 bases between. The CDR3: CASSLWGLSSYEQYF. Here the CDR3 DNA reads TGTGCCAGCAGCTTGTGGGGTCTCAGCTCCTACGAGCAGTACTTC.

V and J are TRBV6-6 and TRBJ1-4; D is unresolved. Germline V gene lookup returns CDR1 MNHNY and CDR2 SVGAGI (reference sequence). The CDR3 has 15 amino acids. Deletions cut 0 bases from V and 7 bases from J, with 12 bases between. The CDR3 coding sequence is TGTGCCAGCAGTTACTCTAGACCCATGGTTGAAAAACTGTTTTTT. It codes for CASSYSRPMVEKLFF.

This chain links TRBV4-3 with TRBJ2-7, with D possibly TRBD2 on 6 matching bases. The CDR3 extends over 15 amino acids. Germline CDR1 LGHNA, CDR2 YSLEER. With 3 bases removed from V and 2 bases from J, the gap between germline ends came to 14 bases. The CDR3 nucleotides are TGCGCCAGCAGCCACCTAACTAGCCGACCCTACGAGCAGTACTTC. Translated, it gives CASSHLTSRPYEQYF.

The chain combines TRBV5-6 with TRBJ2-7; TRBD1 aligns across 7 bases. V shed 3 bases and J 6 bases; nucleotides not matched to a gene: 3. Germline V gene sequence: CDR1 SGHDT, CDR2 YYEEEE. The CDR3 length is 12 residues. The CDR3 reads CASSSTGIEQYF. The CDR3, as DNA: TGTGCCAGCAGCTCGACAGGGATCGAGCAGTACTTC.

The genes are TRBV11-2 and TRBJ1-2; D may be TRBD1 (6 bases). The CDR3 has 15 residues. The V and J ends lost 5 bases and 5 bases respectively, with 18 bases between them. CDR1 and CDR2 from the germline V gene are SGHAT and FQNNGV. The CDR3 DNA reads as TGTGCCAGCAGCCAACAGGGACTCCCTGGGTATGGCTACACCTTC. Residues: CASSQQGLPGYGYTF.